The 20 T cell receptor beta chains in this list originate from one sample, sequenced in a study of regulatory T cells in long-lasting Graves disease. Both iRepertoire HTBI primers and Arm-PCR of CDR3 regions were used to build the TCR beta libraries. TCRdb itself ran the multiplex PCR reads through MiXCR, one entry per CDR3 protein. The table lists some 220,000 distinct CDR3 sequences, roughly 19% of them singletons, with 10% to 15% in the top ten. Time point described: newly diagnosed GD, antithyroid drugs for less than 3 months. The TCR library was made from RNA that had been extracted from PBMCs in TRIzol. The same sample was also studied in work on T cells in Graves' hyperthyroidism and ophthalmopathy.

Sample: peripheral blood mononuclear cells (PBMCs), taken at new diagnosis, from a patient treated with antithyroid drugs. The receptors here all came from a woman in her twenties or thirties with Graves disease.

In this sample, this clonotype turned up many times. Here the CDR3 reads CAWRVGGGTRSTEAFF. The CDR3 DNA is TGTGCCTGGAGAGTAGGGGGCGGGACCCGAAGCACTGAAGCTTTCTTT. The genes are TRBV30 and TRBJ1-1; 7 bases agree with TRBD1. CDR1 is GTSNPN, CDR2 SVGIG, per germline (reference sequence). The ends lost 3 bases at V and 4 bases at J; junction bases unmatched: 14. The CDR3 is 16 residues long.

This clonotype was picked up many times. The V and J genes are TRBV28 and TRBJ1-2; perhaps TRBD1 as D (5 bases). The CDR3 sequence is 16 residues long. Between the trimmed V and J ends, which lost 7 bases and 3 bases, there was a span of 21 bases. The germline V gene encodes CDR1 MDHEN and CDR2 SYDVKM. For the CDR3, the DNA is TGTGCCAGCACCGTAGGTCGGGGCGGCAGAGACTATGGCTACACCTTC. Translating it yields CASTVGRGGRDYGYTF.

This rearrangement joins TRBV2 to TRBJ1-1; TRBD1 aligns across 7 bases. The CDR3 sequence is 13 residues long. Trimming at V came to 8 bases and at J to 0 bases, leaving 3 bases not matched to a gene. Germline-derived CDR1 and CDR2 are SNHLY and FYNNEI. CDR3 sequence (DNA): TGTGCCAGCGGGGACAGCATGAACACTGAAGCTTTCTTT. Amino acid sequence: CASGDSMNTEAFF.

This clonotype was found many times. The chain combines TRBV19 with TRBJ1-1; D gene ambiguous. Deletions cut 3 bases from V and 2 bases from J, with 16 bases between. Germline lookup yields CDR1 LNHDA and CDR2 SQIVND (reference sequence). The CDR3 spans 16 residues. CDR3 residues: CASSMEFTPRNTEAFF. The CDR3 DNA sequence: TGTGCCAGTAGTATGGAATTTACCCCAAGAAACACTGAAGCTTTCTTT. The full variable domain, its missing parts supplied by reference TRBV19 and TRBJ1-1, is DGGITQSPKYLFRKEGQNVTLSCEQNLNHDAMYWYRQDPGQGLRLIYYSQIVNDFQKGDIAEGYSVSREKKESFPLTVTSAQKNPTAFYLCASSMEFTPRNTEAFFGQGTRLTVV.

As concerns this clonotype: It is likely a read error: a sequence one base away is far more abundant. Likely a read error: the CDR3 ends without its conserved phenylalanine or tryptophan. No DNA is shown, since the ends of the CDR3 on it are uncertain; the CDR3 is the one TCRdb lists. V usage is TRBV2 and J usage is TRBJ2-3; the D call of TRBD1 is as the table states it, not checked on the DNA. Looked up from germline, CDR1 is SNHLY and CDR2 is FYNNEI. Including both end residues, the CDR3 is 14 amino acids long. The CDR3 loop is CATAGGGRQETQYL.

This clonotype was recorded many times. The chain uses TRBV30 and TRBJ1-6; D ambiguous. The V end was cut by 4 bases, the J end by 10 bases, with 8 bases between. Germline loops: CDR1 GTSNPN, CDR2 SVGIG (reference sequence). The CDR3 covers 11 residues. This chain's CDR3 is CAWKFGSPLHF. The CDR3 nucleotides read TGTGCCTGGAAATTCGGATCACCCCTCCACTTT.

In regard to this clonotype: A much larger clone differs from this one at a single base, so this may be a read error. The chain is built from TRBV9 and TRBJ1-3, with D possibly being TRBD1 (6 bases). Germline V CDR1 and CDR2: SGDLS, YYNGEE. This CDR3 spans 15 amino acids. CDR3 DNA sequence: TGTGCCAGCAGCGCCATCAGGGGCTCTGGAAACCCCATATATTTT. This codes for CASSAIRGSGNPIYF.

This clonotype was picked up many times. The V gene is TRBV7-9, the J gene TRBJ2-6; D possibly matches TRBD1 or TRBD2 (5 bases each). Germline V gene data show CDR1 as SEHNR and CDR2 as FQNEAQ (reference sequence). Deletions cut 6 bases from V and 0 bases from J, with 9 bases between. The CDR3 has 15 residues. CDR3 residues: CASRMGVSGANVLTF. The CDR3 DNA reads as TGTGCCAGCAGAATGGGGGTCTCTGGGGCCAACGTCCTGACTTTC.

There are many counts of this clonotype. The chain couples TRBV7-9 to TRBJ2-5; D possibly corresponds to TRBD2 (5 bases). This CDR3 region has 13 residues. The germline V and J ends were trimmed by 2 bases and 6 bases, with 10 bases remaining between them. Germline values: CDR1 SEHNR, CDR2 FQNEAQ (reference sequence). The CDR3 reads CASSLLLGKTQYF. The CDR3 DNA reads as TGTGCCAGCAGCTTACTACTAGGAAAGACCCAGTACTTC.

This clonotype was observed a handful of times. The chain couples TRBV3-1 to TRBJ2-1, with D perhaps TRBD2 (5 bases). Trimming took off 4 bases at V and 0 bases at J, with 7 bases between the two ends. The CDR3 loop spans 14 amino acids. CDR1 and CDR2 from the germline V gene are LGHDT and YNNKEL (reference sequence). Here the CDR3 reads CASSRGSSYNEQFF. The CDR3 DNA sequence: TGTGCCAGCAGCCGAGGGAGCTCCTACAATGAGCAGTTCTTC.

This chain links TRBV5-1 with TRBJ2-5, with TRBD2 matching over 9 bases. The J segment lost 5 bases and the V segment lost 6 bases, leaving 11 bases of the junction unmatched. This CDR3 has 15 amino acids. Germline V CDR1 and CDR2: SGHRS, YFSETQ. CDR3 DNA sequence: TGCGCCAGCACGGACGGGACTAGCTGGGTGGAGACCCAGTACTTC. It specifies CASTDGTSWVETQYF.

This clonotype was counted once. The chain is built from TRBV12-3 or TRBV12-4 and TRBJ2-1; D not resolved. The CDR3 loop spans 14 amino acids. V lost 1 base and J lost 10, with 14 bases in between. Written as DNA, the CDR3 is TGTGCCAGCAGTTTAGACGGCAGGCGAGGAGAGCAGTTCTTC. Translated, it gives CASSLDGRRGEQFF.

This clonotype has ten or more counts. This rearrangement joins TRBV12-5 to TRBJ1-2; D might be TRBD1 (5 bases). V lost 5 bases, J lost 3 bases, and 10 bases lay in between. Germline CDR1 LGHNT, CDR2 FRNRAP. This CDR3 has 13 residues. CDR3 in DNA: TGTGCTAGTGGTATCGGGACGGACTATGGCTACACCTTC. This translates into CASGIGTDYGYTF.

In its sample, this clonotype was seen many times. In DNA, the CDR3 is TGTGCCAGCAGTGGAGTACCGGTACCTTTAGGTCCCCTCCACTTT. Its translation is CASSGVPVPLGPLHF. The V call is TRBV2, the J call TRBJ1-6, with D hard to call. The V gene lost 4 bases and the J gene lost 13 bases, with 20 bases spanning the gap. Germline V gives CDR1 SNHLY, CDR2 FYNNEI. This CDR3 has 15 residues. Together with reference TRBV2 and TRBJ1-6, the CDR3 gives the full variable domain: EPEVTQTPSHQVTQMGQEVILRCVPISNHLYFYWYRQILGQKVEFLVSFYNNEISEKSEIFDDQFSVERPDGSNFTLKIRSTKLEDSAMYFCASSGVPVPLGPLHFGNGTRLTVT.

Notes on this clonotype: A read error is possible here, since a much larger clone lies one base away. The chain has TRBV9 and TRBJ2-5; 8 bases line up with TRBD1. The CDR3 runs to 14 residues. The germline CDR1 and CDR2 sequences are SGDLS and YYNGEE. Losses at the gene ends were 6 bases for V and 5 bases for J; bases not matched to a gene: 9. The CDR3 DNA reads as TGTGCCAGCAACCCGACAGGGGAGGTTGAGACCCAGTACTTC. Translated: CASNPTGEVETQYF.

J is TRBJ1-5 and V is TRBV20-1, with 7 bases identical to TRBD1. Losses at the gene ends were 3 bases for V and 4 bases for J; bases not matched to a gene: 3. Germline V CDR1 and CDR2: DFQATT, SNEGSKA (reference sequence). This CDR3 contains 13 residues. CDR3 residues: CSASWDRNQPQHF. CDR3 in DNA: TGCAGTGCTAGTTGGGACAGAAATCAGCCCCAGCATTTT.

This clonotype was counted many times. This chain connects TRBV4-2 to TRBJ2-7, with D maybe TRBD2 (7 bases). The CDR3 contains 15 residues. Germline V CDR1 and CDR2: LGHNA, YNFKEQ. V lost 0 bases and J lost 2, with 11 bases in between. CDR3 bases: TGTGCCAGCAGCCAAGAAGAGGGGGGGCCCTACGAGCAGTACTTC. This encodes CASSQEEGGPYEQYF.

This clonotype occurred many times. J is TRBJ2-7 and V is TRBV15; D may be TRBD2 (5 bases). Germline V gene sequence: CDR1 LNHNV, CDR2 YYDKDF (reference sequence). V gave up 0 bases and J gave up 3 bases, with 15 bases separating them. This CDR3 has 16 residues. The CDR3 loop is CATSRDAGQRVYEQYF. CDR3 nucleotide sequence: TGTGCCACCAGCAGAGATGCGGGCCAACGGGTCTACGAGCAGTACTTC. Full variable domain (rest looked up from reference TRBV15 and TRBJ2-7): DAMVIQNPRYQVTQFGKPVTLSCSQTLNHNVMYWYQQKSSQAPKLLFHYYDKDFNNEADTPDNFQSRRPNTSFCFLDIRSPGLGDTAMYLCATSRDAGQRVYEQYFGPGTRLTVT.

This clonotype has ten or more counts. The chain combines TRBV6-2 or TRBV6-3 with TRBJ2-1, with D perhaps matching TRBD2 (6 bases). V gave up 2 bases and J gave up 9 bases, with 17 bases separating them. This CDR3 region has 15 residues. The germline V gene encodes CDR1 MNHEY and CDR2 SVGEGT. The chain's CDR3 is CASSYPRLSGGEQFF. As DNA, the CDR3 is TGTGCCAGCAGTTACCCGCGTCTTTCCGGGGGTGAGCAGTTCTTC.

This clonotype has ten or more counts. This chain connects TRBV2 to TRBJ2-2, with D tentatively TRBD2 (6 bases). The V and J ends lost 4 bases and 5 bases respectively, with 11 bases between them. CDR1 and CDR2 from the germline V gene are SNHLY and FYNNEI. This CDR3 spans 14 amino acids. In DNA form, the CDR3 reads TGTGCCAGCAGTGGACTAGGGTATACCGGGGAGCTGTTTTTT. Amino acid sequence: CASSGLGYTGELFF.